A single sample gave rise to the 8 T cell receptor beta chains below, sequenced in a study of patients and donors after allogeneic stem cell transplantation. A single record per CDR3 protein comes from TCRdb applying MiXCR to the RT-PCR reads. The data contain more than 55,000 distinct CDR3 sequences, 13% of them singletons. Sequenced sample: blood, either unsorted or a sorted T cell fraction (not recorded which). These receptors all stem from a human donor who was either an allogeneic HSCT recipient or a stem cell or donor lymphocyte infusion donor (not recorded which). It is not recorded whose cells these are; they may come from a transplant donor.

The V gene is TRBV9, the J gene TRBJ2-1, with D unresolved. CDR1 is SGDLS and CDR2 is YYNGEE in the germline V gene. Trimming removed 0 bases from V and 10 bases from J, with 5 bases in between. This CDR3 spans 11 amino acids. The CDR3 region is CASSVGAEQFF. As DNA, the CDR3 is TGTGCCAGCAGCGTAGGGGCCGAGCAGTTCTTC. Full variable domain (missing parts from reference TRBV9 and TRBJ2-1): DSGVTQTPKHLITATGQRVTLRCSPRSGDLSVYWYQQSLDQGLQFLIQYYNGEERAKGNILERFSAQQFPDLHSELNLSSLELGDSALYFCASSVGAEQFFGPGTRLTVL.

Turning to this clonotype: Possible read error: a much larger clone is one base away. A read error is likely, as this CDR3 ends without the conserved phenylalanine or tryptophan. This chain joins TRBV7-8 and TRBJ1-1; 8 nucleotides agree with TRBD1. The length of the CDR3 is 20 residues. The V gene's germline CDR1 is SGHVS and CDR2 FQNEAQ. The ends lost 2 bases at V and 0 bases at J; junction bases unmatched: 17. The CDR3 DNA follows: TGTGCCAGCAGCTTACGAGGGGGACAGGCCGACCCGAGAATGAACACTGAAGCTTTCTTG. It translates to CASSLRGGQADPRMNTEAFL.

This clonotype occurred many times. The V call is TRBV20-1, the J call TRBJ1-2, with 10 bases matching TRBD1. Germline V CDR1 and CDR2: DFQATT, SNEGSKA (reference sequence). The trim removed 5 bases at V and 7 bases at J, leaving 7 bases unmatched. This CDR3 spans 13 amino acids. CDR3: CSARWTGGSGYTF. In DNA form, the CDR3 reads TGCAGTGCTCGGTGGACAGGGGGATCTGGCTACACCTTC.

The rearrangement links TRBV21-1 to TRBJ2-7; whether TRBD2, the table's D call, matches the DNA was not checked. TRBV21-1 is reported as a pseudogene. This CDR3 region has 18 residues. The CDR3 DNA reads as TGTGCCAGCAGCTGCACCGGGACTAGCGGGAAAGGGGGCTACGAGCAGTACTTC. Its translation is CASSCTGTSGKGGYEQYF.

This clonotype occurred many times. The chain carries TRBV19 and TRBJ2-5; maybe TRBD1 (6 bases). The germline CDR1 and CDR2 sequences are LNHDA and SQIVND (reference sequence). V gave up 10 bases and J gave up 4 bases, with 19 bases separating them. CDR3 length: 14 amino acids. This chain's CDR3 is CANRAGALGETQYF. Here the CDR3 DNA reads TGTGCCAACCGGGCAGGGGCCTTGGGAGAGACCCAGTACTTC.

This clonotype showed up many times. The chain uses TRBV7-8 and TRBJ1-5, with D unresolved. Trimming removed 5 bases from V and 5 bases from J, with 7 bases in between. CDR3 length: 12 residues. Germline CDR1 reads SGHVS; CDR2 reads FQNEAQ. The CDR3 nucleotides are TGTGCCAGCAGCCCTACTGATCAGCCCCAGCATTTT. Residues: CASSPTDQPQHF.

The table lists this clonotype with many counts. The genes are TRBV12-3 or TRBV12-4 and TRBJ1-1; 9 bases map to TRBD1. The length of the CDR3 is 14 residues. V dropped 3 bases and J dropped 5; count of bases not matched to a gene: 4. CDR3 sequence reads: CASSFRDRETEAFF. Here the CDR3 DNA reads TGTGCCAGCAGTTTCCGGGACAGGGAGACTGAAGCTTTCTTT.

Written as DNA, the CDR3 is TGTGCCAGCAGTTATAGGGCCGGAGACGAGCAGTACTTC. It specifies CASSYRAGDEQYF. J is TRBJ2-7 and V is TRBV6-6; D not certain. The CDR3 has 13 residues. Trimming removed 3 bases at V and 5 bases at J, with 11 bases between. Germline lookup yields CDR1 MNHNY and CDR2 SVGAGI (reference sequence).